This passage covers 12 T cell receptor beta chains from one sample sequenced in a study of T cells in Graves' hyperthyroidism and ophthalmopathy. It was RNA transcripts that yielded the amplified TCR beta CDR3 regions. The HTBI primer set served for first-round RT-PCR of the TCR CDR3. TCRdb passed the multiplex PCR reads through MiXCR, listing each CDR3 protein once. The top ten hold around 20% of the sample, which has 300,000 to 400,000 distinct CDR3 sequences, roughly 14% seen once. The sequenced sample consisted of blood. Receptors were obtained from a woman aged 30 to 39 with Graves' ophthalmopathy.

This chain joins TRBV20-1 and TRBJ2-1, with 16 bases matching TRBD2. After removal of 2 bases from V and 1 base from J, the junction contained 11 bases not matched to a gene. Germline lookup yields CDR1 DFQATT and CDR2 SNEGSKA (reference sequence). CDR3 length: 20 residues. The CDR3 loop reads CSARPGTSGGAGVSYNEQFF. CDR3 DNA sequence: TGCAGTGCTAGACCTGGGACTAGCGGGGGGGCTGGGGTGTCCTACAATGAGCAGTTCTTC.

The chain has TRBV4-1 and TRBJ2-7; D possibly corresponds to TRBD1 (5 bases). Trimming pared 0 bases from V and 4 bases from J, leaving 13 bases between. Germline V lookup: CDR1 MGHRA, CDR2 YSYEKL. This CDR3 contains 15 residues. The CDR3 sequence is CASSQEGRASYEQYF. DNA of the CDR3: TGCGCCAGCAGCCAAGAGGGCAGGGCATCGTACGAGCAGTACTTC.

This clonotype was seen ten or more times. The rearrangement joins TRBV3-1 to TRBJ1-5; no clear D. The germline V gene encodes CDR1 LGHDT and CDR2 YNNKEL (reference sequence). This CDR3 has 13 residues. V was pared by 4 bases and J by 9 bases, with 13 bases between. CDR3 nucleotide sequence: TGTGCCAGCAGCCTCCGGGCGTTGGGGCCCCAGCATTTT. Its protein product is CASSLRALGPQHF.

Many counts were recorded for this clonotype. This chain connects TRBV28 to TRBJ2-3, with D unclear. The V end lost 7 bases, the J end lost 3 bases, and 14 bases lay between the germline ends. Germline V gene sequence: CDR1 MDHEN, CDR2 SYDVKM. The CDR3 is 14 amino acids. The CDR3 sequence is CASTTLGGTDTQYF. The CDR3 bases are TGTGCCAGCACGACCCTCGGTGGAACAGATACGCAGTATTTT.

This chain uses TRBV6-1 with TRBJ2-7; D may be TRBD1 or TRBD2 (5 bases each). V was pared by 8 bases and J by 3 bases, with 14 bases between. Germline loops: CDR1 MNHNS, CDR2 SASEGT. The CDR3 contains 13 residues. Here the CDR3 reads CASRDLTLYEQYF. The CDR3 bases are TGTGCCAGCCGGGACCTAACCCTCTACGAGCAGTACTTC.

V usage is TRBV4-1 and J usage is TRBJ1-5; D is possibly TRBD1 (6 bases). This CDR3 is built from 12 residues. Trimming removed 9 bases from V and 4 bases from J, with 10 bases in between. Germline CDR1 is MGHRA and CDR2 is YSYEKL. CDR3 nucleotide sequence: TGCGCCAGAGGGGGAGGGAATCAGCCCCAGCATTTT. Translating it yields CARGGGNQPQHF.

This clonotype has at least ten counts. This chain links TRBV30 with TRBJ1-2; TRBD1 might be the D (5 bases). The CDR3 spans 13 residues. Germline-derived CDR1 and CDR2 are GTSNPN and SVGIG (reference sequence). V lost 3 bases and J lost 8, with 16 bases in between. DNA for the CDR3: TGTGCCTGGAGGCCTGTGGGGGGTTGGGGCTACACCTTC. This codes for CAWRPVGGWGYTF.

The chain has TRBV6-2 or TRBV6-3 and TRBJ2-3, with TRBD2 matching 11 bases. Germline trimming cut 6 bases from V and 5 bases from J; bases unmatched to any gene: 10. The CDR3 has 16 amino acids. Germline CDR1 is MNHEY and CDR2 is SVGEGT. The CDR3 loop is CASRRGLAGSIDTQYF. The DNA for the CDR3 is TGTGCCAGCAGACGCGGACTAGCGGGTAGTATAGATACGCAGTATTTT.

The J gene is TRBJ2-2, the V gene TRBV27, with 14 bases that match TRBD2. CDR3 length: 14 amino acids. CDR1 and CDR2 (germline): MNHEY, SMNVEV (reference sequence). With V trimmed by 6 bases and J by 9 bases, 3 bases remained unmatched. The CDR3 region has the DNA TGTGCCAGCAGCGGACTAGCGGGGGGTAGGGAGCTGTTTTTT. Translating it yields CASSGLAGGRELFF.

This clonotype was seen ten or more times. The chain employs TRBV11-2 and TRBJ2-7; 13 bases line up with TRBD2. This CDR3 is 16 amino acids long. V was pared by 5 bases and J by 4 bases, with 8 bases of the junction left unmatched. In germline, CDR1 is SGHAT, CDR2 FQNNGV. The CDR3 nucleotides are TGTGCCAGCAGCCTTCGGACTAGCGGGGGATATTACGAGCAGTACTTC. Its translation is CASSLRTSGGYYEQYF.

The table lists this clonotype with a few counts. This chain joins TRBV18 and TRBJ1-5; TRBD1 might be the D (5 bases). The CDR3 is made up of 15 amino acids. V lost 1 base and J lost 2, with 9 bases in between. Germline V CDR1 and CDR2: KGHSH, LQKENI. CDR3 sequence reads: CASSPQGNGNQPQHF. CDR3 DNA: TGTGCCAGCTCACCACAGGGGAATGGCAATCAGCCCCAGCATTTT. Supplemented by reference TRBV18 and TRBJ1-5, the full variable domain reads NAGVMQNPRHLVRRRGQEARLRCSPMKGHSHVYWYRQLPEEGLKFMVYLQKENIIDESGMPKERFSAEFPKEGPSILRIQQVVRGDSAAYFCASSPQGNGNQPQHFGDGTRLSIL.

This clonotype was seen ten or more times. The chain recombines TRBV15 with TRBJ1-4; TRBD1 agrees at 9 bases. Germline assignment: CDR1 LNHNV and CDR2 YYDKDF (reference sequence). The CDR3 runs 16 residues. The V gene end was trimmed by 0 bases and the J gene end by 7 bases; junction bases not matched to a gene: 6. In nucleotides, the CDR3 is TGTGCCACCAGCAGAGACCCACAGGGGGCCGGTGAAAAACTGTTTTTT. Its translation is CATSRDPQGAGEKLFF. The variable domain in full, with the rest retrieved from reference TRBV15 and TRBJ1-4, is DAMVIQNPRYQVTQFGKPVTLSCSQTLNHNVMYWYQQKSSQAPKLLFHYYDKDFNNEADTPDNFQSRRPNTSFCFLDIRSPGLGDTAMYLCATSRDPQGAGEKLFFGSGTQLSVL.